This is a list of T cell receptor beta chains from one sample in a study of cytomegalovirus exposure and HLA in healthy donors. TCRdb's copy holds only in-frame clones and misses some; the assay was immunoSEQ multiplex PCR. The sample shows under 200,000 clones, about two thirds of them seen only once. The sample taken for sequencing was PBMCs. All receptors come from a woman aged 18 to 35 in good health and CMV-seropositive. CDR3s include the opening cysteine and the closing phenylalanine or tryptophan. The D gene is left open where the match is weak. Rows give clone size only sometimes, using once, few, many, or a class for an expanded clone.

d_gene,v_gene,j_gene,abundance,CDR3nt,CDR3aa
NA,TRBV29-1,TRBJ1-1,NA,TGCAGCGTCCAAGGTACATTTCGGGGGGTTGACTCTGAAGCTTTCTTT,CSVQGTFRGVDSEAFF
NA,TRBV6-5,TRBJ1-4,once,TGTGCCAGCAGTTTAACCTTAGGGGTACGCTTCGAAAAACTGTTTTTT,CASSLTLGVRFEKLFF
TRBD1,TRBV28,TRBJ1-2,few,TGTGCCAGCAGTTTATCCGCAACAGGGGACCTCGGCTATGGCTACACCTTC,CASSLSATGDLGYGYTF
NA,TRBV18,TRBJ2-1,few,TGTGCCAGCTCACCCGAGACTCTAAGGAGCCATGAGCAGTTCTTC,CASSPETLRSHEQFF
NA,TRBV7-2,TRBJ2-3,NA,TGTGCCAGCACCCCAAATAGCGGCTCATGGGCAGATACGCAGTATTTT,CASTPNSGSWADTQYF
TRBD1,TRBV2,TRBJ2-1,NA,TGTGCCAGCAGTGGAACCGGACAGGGGAGACACAATGAGCAGTTCTTC,CASSGTGQGRHNEQFF
NA,TRBV5-1,TRBJ1-2,few,TGCGCCAGCAGCTTGGAAGGGGGCTATGGCTACACCTTC,CASSLEGGYGYTF
NA,TRBV6-5,TRBJ2-5,NA,TGTGCCAGCAGTTTGGGGACTGATGTGCTGCAGTACTTC,CASSLGTDVLQYF
TRBD2,TRBV19,TRBJ2-7,NA,TGTGCCAGTAGTGTGCGGGGGGAGGTCCCTTACTCCTACGAGCAGTACTTC,CASSVRGEVPYSYEQYF
NA,TRBV27,TRBJ1-1,NA,TGTGCCAGCAGTCACCCAAGGGGGGGTGGGGAAGCTTTCTTT,CASSHPRGGGEAFF
TRBD1,TRBV27,TRBJ2-7,few,TGTGCCAGCAGTCCCAGGGTGGGTCCAGGGGGCGGCTCCTACGAGCAGTACTTC,CASSPRVGPGGGSYEQYF
TRBD1,TRBV11-2,TRBJ1-2,NA,TGTGCCAGCAGCTCCGGGACAGGGGAAAAAGCTGCCGGCTACACCTTC,CASSSGTGEKAAGYTF
NA,TRBV9,TRBJ2-1,NA,TGTGCCAGCAGCGCCTCGGAGGGCCATGGTGAGCAGTTCTTC,CASSASEGHGEQFF
NA,TRBV10-3,TRBJ2-1,NA,TGTGCCACCCTTGTCGGAGCCAACAATGAGCAGTTCTTC,CATLVGANNEQFF
NA,TRBV4-1,TRBJ2-1,few,TGCGCCAGCAGCCAAGTATACAATGAGCAGTTCTTC,CASSQVYNEQFF
TRBD1,TRBV28,TRBJ1-2,NA,TGTGCCAGCAGTCCCCTCGACAGGGTGGTCGAGGTGAGCTATGGCTACACCTTC,CASSPLDRVVEVSYGYTF
TRBD1,TRBV29-1,TRBJ2-7,NA,TGCAGCGTGAGAGGGGGCGAATACGAATACGAGCAGTACTTC,CSVRGGEYEYEQYF
NA,TRBV9,TRBJ1-3,NA,TGTGCCAGCAGCTTAGCCAAGGTGGGGGCAAACTCTGGAAACACCATATATTTT,CASSLAKVGANSGNTIYF
NA,TRBV9,TRBJ2-2,NA,TGTGCCAGCAGCGTATCAGGGGAGCTGTTTTTT,CASSVSGELFF
NA,TRBV7-9,TRBJ2-1,NA,TGTGCCAGCAGCAACCTCTATGGTGAGCAGTTCTTC,CASSNLYGEQFF
NA,TRBV6-1,TRBJ1-5,NA,TGTGCCAGCAGTATACTTAGGGAGGGCAATCAGCCCCAGCATTTT,CASSILREGNQPQHF
TRBD2,TRBV28,TRBJ2-2,NA,TGTGCCAGCAGTGGGTGGGGGGGGTATTCCGGGGAGCTGTTTTTT,CASSGWGGYSGELFF
NA,TRBV15,TRBJ2-7,NA,TGTGCCACCAGTATCAACTTGGGCAGCTCCTACGAGCAGTACTTC,CATSINLGSSYEQYF
TRBD1,TRBV6-6,TRBJ1-2,NA,TGTGCCAGCAAGACAGGGGACTATGGCTACACCTTC,CASKTGDYGYTF
TRBD1,TRBV5-1,TRBJ1-2,NA,TGCGCCAGCAGCCCGGAGGGGGCGGGGGGCTACACCTTC,CASSPEGAGGYTF
TRBD1,TRBV7-9,TRBJ1-1,NA,TGTGCCAGCTCCCAGACAGGGGGCATTGCTTTCTTT,CASSQTGGIAFF
TRBD2,TRBV6-5,TRBJ2-1,NA,TGTGCCAGCAGTTACCTAGGGACTAGTCTCGACAATGAGCAGTTCTTC,CASSYLGTSLDNEQFF
NA,TRBV14,TRBJ1-1,NA,TGTGCCAGCAGCCAAGGGAGCTTGGGAGCTTTCTTT,CASSQGSLGAFF
NA,TRBV7-9,TRBJ2-2,NA,TGTGCCAGCAGCGCTTGGGGAGGTAGAACCGGGGAGCTGTTTTTT,CASSAWGGRTGELFF
TRBD2,TRBV6-1,TRBJ2-1,NA,TGTGCCAGCAGTCCTCTAGCGGACGGCAATGAGCAGTTCTTC,CASSPLADGNEQFF
TRBD2,TRBV5-5,TRBJ2-7,NA,TGTGCCAGCAGTAGCCTAGCGGGGTACGAGCAGTACTTC,CASSSLAGYEQYF
NA,TRBV19,TRBJ1-2,NA,TGTGCCAGCTCAGCAGGGGTCTATGGCTACACCTTC,CASSAGVYGYTF
NA,TRBV7-6,TRBJ1-1,NA,TGTGCCAGCAGCTCCTCCCCGGGGGGGGCGGACTTCAACACTGAAGCTTTCTTT,CASSSSPGGADFNTEAFF
TRBD2,TRBV19,TRBJ2-1,NA,TGTGCCAGTAGTATTCAAGATTCTGCTAGCGGGAGAAGTAGTTATGAGCAGTTCTTC,CASSIQDSASGRSSYEQFF
NA,TRBV30,TRBJ1-5,once,TGTGCCTGGAGTTCGATAAAGCCAAATCAGCCCCAGCATTTT,CAWSSIKPNQPQHF
NA,TRBV19,TRBJ2-1,NA,TGTGCCAGTAGTCGGTCTGGCTACAATGAGCAGTTCTTC,CASSRSGYNEQFF
NA,TRBV5-1,TRBJ2-1,NA,TGCGCCAGCAGACCGGGACTGTCTCTATACAATGAGCAGTTCTTC,CASRPGLSLYNEQFF
TRBD1,TRBV5-1,TRBJ2-2,NA,TGCGCCAGCAAAGGGACAGGGGTCACCGGGGAGCTGTTTTTT,CASKGTGVTGELFF
TRBD1,TRBV5-1,TRBJ1-2,few,TGCGCCAGCAGGGAGGGGGCCGATGGCTACACCTTC,CASREGADGYTF
TRBD1,TRBV5-4,TRBJ2-7,NA,TGTGCCAGCAACAACAGGGGGCGAAGTGGAGAGCAGTACTTC,CASNNRGRSGEQYF
NA,TRBV7-8,TRBJ2-1,NA,TGTGCCAGCAGCTCAGGGGTACTTTCCTACAATGAGCAGTTCTTC,CASSSGVLSYNEQFF
NA,TRBV15,TRBJ2-7,NA,TGTGCCACCAGCAGAGACGGGGTAAGCTCCTACGAGCAGTACTTC,CATSRDGVSSYEQYF
NA,TRBV7-2,TRBJ2-3,few,TGTGCCAGCAGCTTAGCACAAACGCAGTATTTT,CASSLAQTQYF
NA,TRBV7-2,TRBJ1-1,NA,TGTGCCAGCAGTCAACTGGGCCTCAGGACTAACACTGAAGCTTTCTTT,CASSQLGLRTNTEAFF
NA,TRBV7-9,TRBJ1-3,NA,TGTGCCAGCAGCTTCATACAGACCAGCTCTGGAAACACCATATATTTT,CASSFIQTSSGNTIYF
NA,TRBV28,TRBJ1-1,NA,TGTGCCAGCAGTTTACTAGCCCGGGAATGGGACACTGAAGCTTTCTTT,CASSLLAREWDTEAFF
NA,TRBV28,TRBJ2-5,NA,TGTGCCAGCAGTGTACCCGGCACAGGCAAATTCCAAGAGACCCAGTACTTC,CASSVPGTGKFQETQYF
TRBD2,TRBV9,TRBJ2-5,few,TGTGCCAGCAGCATGCCAGCGGGAGGGTCGGAGACCCAGTACTTC,CASSMPAGGSETQYF
NA,TRBV30,TRBJ2-5,NA,TGTGCCTGGAGTGACGGAGTTGGAGGGGCAGAGACCCAGTACTTC,CAWSDGVGGAETQYF
NA,TRBV18,TRBJ1-2,few,TGTGCCAGCTCACCGGGTGAGGACTATGGCTACACCTTC,CASSPGEDYGYTF
NA,TRBV6-6,TRBJ1-6,NA,TGTGCCAGCAGACCCGGCGGAGGGCTGGCGTTACCCCTCCACTTT,CASRPGGGLALPLHF
TRBD1,TRBV25-1,TRBJ2-6,NA,TGTGCCAGCAGTGAAGGACAGGAGCTCTATTCCGGGGCCAACGTCCTGACTTTC,CASSEGQELYSGANVLTF
NA,TRBV12-1,TRBJ2-7,NA,TGTGCCAGCAGGGGACTAGCGTACCACGAGCAGTACTTC,CASRGLAYHEQYF
NA,TRBV6-6,TRBJ1-2,NA,TGTGCCAGCAGTTACACACGGGAGGGTCCCTATGGCTACACCTTC,CASSYTREGPYGYTF
NA,TRBV28,TRBJ2-6,NA,TGTGCCAGCAGTACTTTTTCTGGGGCCAACGTCCTGACTTTC,CASSTFSGANVLTF
NA,TRBV9,TRBJ2-7,NA,TGTGCCAGCAGCGCCCGGGGGAACGAGCAGTACTTC,CASSARGNEQYF
NA,TRBV5-1,TRBJ2-3,NA,TGCGCCAGCAGCTTGGGGGGCCAGGGGAGAGATACGCAGTATTTT,CASSLGGQGRDTQYF
NA,TRBV7-8,TRBJ1-2,NA,TGTGCCAGCAGCCGAAGACAGCGATCTTCGGCTGGCTACACCTTC,CASSRRQRSSAGYTF
TRBD2,TRBV19,TRBJ2-7,NA,TGTGCCAGTAGTATCGGCGGGGGGGTGAGCTACGAGCAGTACTTC,CASSIGGGVSYEQYF
NA,TRBV5-4,TRBJ1-1,few,TGTGCCAGCAGCTCCTTCTTAGTCGCTGAAGCTTTCTTT,CASSSFLVAEAFF